One sample yielded the 26 T cell receptor beta chains listed below, sequenced in a study of cytomegalovirus exposure and HLA in healthy donors. The PCR was carried out with 60 Vbeta primers and 13 Jbeta primers. Here immunoSEQ multiplex PCR was the method, and the copy in TCRdb shows in-frame clones only, minus some. The sample carries 170,000 or so clones, about 80% recorded once. The source material was PBMCs. These receptors originate from a woman under 40 in good health and CMV-seropositive.

The gene calls are TRBV7-2 and TRBJ1-4, with D perhaps matching TRBD1 (6 bases). Trimming took off 2 bases at V and 4 bases at J, with 8 bases between the two ends. The CDR3 is 14 residues long. Germline V CDR1 and CDR2: SGHTA, FQGNSA. This chain's CDR3 is CASSLSGVNEKLFF. The CDR3 coding sequence is TGTGCCAGCAGCTTATCAGGGGTTAATGAAAAACTGTTTTTT.

The table lists this clone with a few counts. This chain links TRBV6-1 with TRBJ2-7; TRBD1 aligns across 7 bases. This CDR3 is 15 amino acids long. The ends lost 0 bases at V and 6 bases at J; junction bases unmatched: 8. The V gene's germline CDR1 is MNHNS and CDR2 SASEGT. CDR3 nucleotide sequence: TGTGCCAGCAGTGAAGCTCACAGGGGCAGGGGCGAGCAGTACTTC. Amino acid sequence: CASSEAHRGRGEQYF.

This clone came up a few times. V and J are TRBV4-1 and TRBJ1-5; 8 nucleotides agree with TRBD1. Germline V gene sequence: CDR1 MGHRA, CDR2 YSYEKL. CDR3 length equals 19 residues. After removal of 4 bases from V and 5 bases from J, the junction contained 19 bases not matched to a gene. The CDR3 region is CASSPGQGGGLGKDQPQHF. Written as DNA, the CDR3 is TGCGCCAGCAGCCCAGGACAGGGTGGGGGATTGGGAAAAGATCAGCCCCAGCATTTT.

This clone was seen many times. This chain joins TRBV11-1 and TRBJ2-7, with D perhaps TRBD2 (6 bases). V was shortened by 5 bases and J by 4 bases, with 15 bases between the two germline ends. Germline CDR1 SGHAT, CDR2 FQDESV (reference sequence). The CDR3 length is 14 residues. The CDR3 DNA is TGTGCCAGCAGCACCGGGGGTGGCGGGTACGAGCAGTACTTC. It yields the protein CASSTGGGGYEQYF.

The V and J genes are TRBV7-6 and TRBJ1-1; tentative D call: TRBD1 (6 bases). V was trimmed by 0 bases and J by 4 bases, leaving 15 bases between them. Germline lookup yields CDR1 SGHVS and CDR2 FNYEAQ. This CDR3 is built from 16 residues. The CDR3 DNA is TGTGCCAGCAGCTTAGCGCTGGGGGGCGGGAGCACTGAAGCTTTCTTT. Its translation is CASSLALGGGSTEAFF.

This clone was observed once. The chain carries TRBV5-6 and TRBJ1-3; 7 positions agree with TRBD1. The CDR3 runs 17 residues. The germline CDR1 and CDR2 sequences are SGHDT and YYEEEE. The ends lost 1 base at V and 2 bases at J; junction bases unmatched: 9. For the CDR3, the DNA is TGTGCCAGCAGCTTGAGGGAAACAGGGGTAACTGGAAACACCATATATTTT. Amino acids: CASSLRETGVTGNTIYF.

This chain connects TRBV11-2 to TRBJ2-3, with TRBD1 matching 11 bases. Germline V CDR1 and CDR2: SGHAT, FQNNGV. CDR3 length: 16 amino acids. V was clipped by 4 bases and J by 5 bases; unmatched bases: 8. The CDR3 is CASSSSRTGGKDTQYF. The CDR3 region has the DNA TGTGCCAGCAGCTCTTCTAGGACAGGGGGCAAAGATACGCAGTATTTT.

This clone turned up a few times. The V gene is TRBV30, the J gene TRBJ2-7, with 7 bases lining up with TRBD1. The germline gives CDR1 GTSNPN, CDR2 SVGIG (reference sequence). The CDR3 is 15 residues long. V shed 6 bases and J 0 bases; nucleotides not matched to a gene: 11. The CDR3 region is CACRPSRTGSYEQYF. The CDR3 bases are TGTGCCTGCCGACCGAGCAGGACAGGCTCCTACGAGCAGTACTTC.

This chain joins TRBV30 and TRBJ1-1, with no clear D. The CDR3 has 13 amino acids. Germline V gene lookup returns CDR1 GTSNPN and CDR2 SVGIG (reference sequence). V gave up 7 bases and J gave up 3 bases, with 15 bases separating them. CDR3 sequence (DNA): TGTGCCTCAGAGGCCGGTCGAGACACTGAAGCTTTCTTT. Translated: CASEAGRDTEAFF.

The rearrangement joins TRBV5-1 to TRBJ2-5; D may be TRBD2 (5 bases). Trimming cost V 6 bases and J 4 bases, with 13 bases left between them. From germline, CDR1 is SGHRS and CDR2 YFSETQ. CDR3 length: 13 residues. CDR3 residues: CASTSFGVETQYF. The CDR3 DNA reads TGCGCCAGCACCTCATTCGGGGTAGAGACCCAGTACTTC.

This clone has more than one count but fewer than ten. The chain has TRBV11-3 and TRBJ1-4, with D perhaps matching TRBD1 (5 bases). The V gene lost 4 bases and the J gene lost 8 bases, with 14 bases spanning the gap. Germline V CDR1 and CDR2: SGHNT, YENEEA. This CDR3 is 14 amino acids long. DNA for the CDR3: TGTGCCAGCAGCTCAGGGTGGGCAGGGGAAAAACTGTTTTTT. Its translation: CASSSGWAGEKLFF.

The chain uses TRBV5-4 and TRBJ1-1; TRBD1 aligns across 8 bases. Germline CDR1 reads SGHNT; CDR2 reads YYREEE (reference sequence). V trimming: 3 bases; J trimming: 6 bases; junction bases outside the gene matches: 7. The CDR3 loop spans 14 amino acids. In DNA, the CDR3 is TGTGCCAGCAGCTCGACAGGGGAGGGAGCTGAAGCTTTCTTT. As protein: CASSSTGEGAEAFF. The full variable domain, rest sourced from reference TRBV5-4 and TRBJ1-1, is ETGVTQSPTHLIKTRGQQVTLRCSSQSGHNTVSWYQQALGQGPQFIFQYYREEENGRGNFPPRFSGLQFPNYSSELNVNALELDDSALYLCASSSTGEGAEAFFGQGTRLTVV.

The V gene is TRBV6-6, the J gene TRBJ2-3; 10 bases match TRBD2. Germline V gene sequence: CDR1 MNHNY, CDR2 SVGAGI (reference sequence). The CDR3 contains 15 residues. The trim removed 2 bases at V and 5 bases at J, leaving 4 bases unmatched. CDR3 loop: CASSYAQREGDTQYF. In nucleotides, the CDR3 is TGTGCCAGCAGTTACGCCCAGCGGGAGGGAGATACGCAGTATTTT.

CDR3 sequence reads: CASSPGLAVHEQYF. CDR3 bases: TGCGCCAGCAGCCCTGGACTAGCCGTCCACGAGCAGTACTTC. This chain connects TRBV5-1 to TRBJ2-7; 8 bases are shared with TRBD2. The germline V gene encodes CDR1 SGHRS and CDR2 YFSETQ. The CDR3 is made up of 14 amino acids. The V segment lost 4 bases and the J segment 5 bases; nucleotides outside the gene matches: 8.

The chain has TRBV30 and TRBJ2-3, with TRBD2 identical over 9 bases. From germline, CDR1 is GTSNPN and CDR2 SVGIG (reference sequence). This CDR3 is built from 18 residues. Unmatched junction bases numbered 19, after V lost 1 base and J lost 8 bases. CDR3 region: CAWSEASGINGVLGTQYF. The CDR3, as DNA: TGTGCCTGGAGTGAAGCTAGCGGGATTAACGGGGTCTTGGGTACGCAGTATTTT.

The V call is TRBV11-3, the J call TRBJ1-2, with 9 bases that match TRBD1. Trimming removed 2 bases from V and 3 bases from J; junction bases left unmatched: 4. The germline gives CDR1 SGHNT, CDR2 YENEEA. The CDR3 has 15 amino acids. The CDR3 nucleotides are TGTGCCAGCAGCTTATCCGGGACAGGGTACTATGGCTACACCTTC. Translation gives CASSLSGTGYYGYTF.

CDR3 loop: CASSLVSGGTGELFF. Written as DNA, the CDR3 is TGTGCCAGCAGCTTAGTGTCCGGGGGCACCGGGGAGCTGTTTTTT. The J gene is TRBJ2-2, the V gene TRBV11-3, with D maybe TRBD2 (6 bases). The CDR3 extends over 15 amino acids. Germline loops: CDR1 SGHNT, CDR2 YENEEA. Trimming removed 1 base from V and 4 bases from J, with 10 bases in between.

The rearrangement uses TRBV7-2 and TRBJ2-7; the match to TRBD2 covers 9 bases. J lost 0 bases, V lost 0 bases, and 15 bases had no gene match. The germline CDR1 and CDR2 sequences are SGHTA and FQGNSA. The CDR3 extends over 20 amino acids. The DNA for the CDR3 is TGTGCCAGCAGCTTAGCCCTTGTTCCGACTAGCGGAGGGAGCTCCTACGAGCAGTACTTC. Translation gives CASSLALVPTSGGSSYEQYF.

This clone has a single count. The chain is built from TRBV11-2 and TRBJ2-5; tentatively, D is TRBD1 (7 bases). The CDR3 has 15 residues. In germline, CDR1 is SGHAT, CDR2 FQNNGV. With 5 bases removed from V and 4 bases from J, the gap between germline ends came to 17 bases. The CDR3 DNA is TGTGCCAGCAGCCTCAGGGGGGATAGGGGAGAGACCCAGTACTTC. Its protein is CASSLRGDRGETQYF.

Only a few counts were recorded for this clone. The V and J genes are TRBV2 and TRBJ2-1; 9 nucleotides match TRBD2. The CDR3 runs 13 residues. Germline assignment: CDR1 SNHLY and CDR2 FYNNEI. With V trimmed by 11 bases and J by 8 bases, 10 bases remained unmatched. For the CDR3, the DNA is TGTGCCGGATGTAGCGGGAGTAATGATGAGCAGTTCTTC. As protein: CAGCSGSNDEQFF.

V gene TRBV9 combines with J gene TRBJ2-3; 7 nucleotides line up with TRBD2. The CDR3 covers 16 residues. Germline CDR1 and CDR2: SGDLS and YYNGEE. Trimming cost V 4 bases and J 2 bases; bases outside gene matches: 10. The CDR3 loop reads CASSLPSGGNTDTQYF. The CDR3 DNA follows: TGTGCCAGCAGCCTCCCTAGCGGAGGAAACACAGATACGCAGTATTTT.

This chain connects TRBV9 to TRBJ2-7; the match to TRBD2 covers 10 bases. Per germline, CDR1 SGDLS and CDR2 YYNGEE. This CDR3 has 15 amino acids. V shed 4 bases and J 4 bases; nucleotides not matched to a gene: 8. CDR3 loop: CASSSEGLAQYEQYF. CDR3 bases: TGTGCCAGCAGCTCCGAGGGACTAGCGCAGTACGAGCAGTACTTC. Based on the CDR3 plus reference TRBV9 and TRBJ2-7, the full variable domain is DSGVTQTPKHLITATGQRVTLRCSPRSGDLSVYWYQQSLDQGLQFLIQYYNGEERAKGNILERFSAQQFPDLHSELNLSSLELGDSALYFCASSSEGLAQYEQYFGPGTRLTVT.

The count of this clone is one. The chain employs TRBV5-1 and TRBJ1-1; 8 bases match TRBD1. V shed 4 bases, J shed 1 base, and the junction held 6 bases outside the gene matches. The CDR3 sequence is 15 residues long. The germline gives CDR1 SGHRS, CDR2 YFSETQ. The CDR3 bases are TGCGCCAGCAGCCCCTCCGGACAGGGGAACACTGAAGCTTTCTTT. Translated: CASSPSGQGNTEAFF.

The chain recombines TRBV7-9 with TRBJ1-5, with D possibly matching TRBD1 (5 bases). Germline CDR1 SEHNR, CDR2 FQNEAQ (reference sequence). The CDR3 length is 16 residues. V lost 3 bases, J lost 3 bases, and 15 bases lay in between. The CDR3 nucleotides read TGTGCCAGCAGCTTCGTGGGGGGAGATTTCAATCAGCCCCAGCATTTT. This translates into CASSFVGGDFNQPQHF.

The rearrangement links TRBV6-6 to TRBJ2-2, with 10 bases that match TRBD2. V was clipped by 5 bases and J by 4 bases; unmatched bases: 4. Germline loops: CDR1 MNHNY, CDR2 SVGAGI (reference sequence). The CDR3 sequence is 15 residues long. CDR3 bases: TGTGCCAGCAGTCTATTAGCGGGAGGCACCGGGGAGCTGTTTTTT. It codes for CASSLLAGGTGELFF.

The CDR3 region is CASSSRSSGSYTYEQYF. For the CDR3, the DNA is TGTGCCAGCAGCTCCCGTTCTTCTGGGAGTTATACCTACGAGCAGTACTTC. The gene calls are TRBV5-5 and TRBJ2-7, with D possibly TRBD2 on 5 matching bases. This CDR3 has 17 residues. Trimming took 3 bases from V and 2 from J, leaving 21 bases between them. Germline V gives CDR1 SGHKS, CDR2 YYEKEE (reference sequence).